Detailed here is one TCR beta chain. The antigen is unknown. The source of the sample is a study of T cell responses to AZD1222 COVID-19 vaccine. Study-level points and caveats: At study baseline, merely six AZD1222 recipients were seropositive. Among spike-specific TCRs, nearly half reportedly target unmutated variant regions. CD4 TCRs covered the whole spike, strongest at regions 160-218 and 743-854.

Sequencing used immunoSEQ multiplex PCR; TCRdb keeps in-frame clones, though not all of them. The table lists approximately 170,000 clones, around 87% of them singletons. With V trimmed by 5 bases and J by 0 bases, 6 bases remained unmatched. CDR1 and CDR2 (germline): MGHDK, SYGVNS. This CDR3 is 16 amino acids long. Sequenced here: peripheral blood, sampled on day 0 of AZD1222 vaccination. The source is an adult in good health. The rearrangement joins TRBV25-1 to TRBJ2-4, with 8 bases lining up with TRBD1. The chain's CDR3 is CASSQGANLAKNIQYF. The CDR3 nucleotides read TGTGCCAGCAGTCAGGGGGCCAATCTAGCCAAAAACATTCAGTACTTC.